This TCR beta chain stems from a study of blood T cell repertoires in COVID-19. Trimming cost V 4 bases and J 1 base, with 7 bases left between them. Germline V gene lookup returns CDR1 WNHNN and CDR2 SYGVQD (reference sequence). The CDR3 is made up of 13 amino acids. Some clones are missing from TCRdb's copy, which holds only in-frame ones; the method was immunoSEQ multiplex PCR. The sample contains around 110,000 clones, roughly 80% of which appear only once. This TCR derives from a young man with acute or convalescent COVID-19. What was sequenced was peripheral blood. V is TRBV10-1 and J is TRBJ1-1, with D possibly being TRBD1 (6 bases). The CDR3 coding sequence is TGCGCCAGCAGTGCGGACAGGAACACTGAAGCTTTCTTT. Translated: CASSADRNTEAFF.